This T cell receptor beta chain was sequenced for a study of beta chain features in type 1 diabetes. As for the study in general: Over all samples combined, fewer than 140,000,000 sorted cells were examined.

Whole-study findings and limits: Any HLA-type effect on TCRB rearrangement remained unresolved here. Shorter TCRB CDR3s, moderately but significantly so, marked every one of the four CD4+ subsets in Type 1 diabetes patients. Naive, central memory and Treg TCRB repertoires appeared more alike in patients than in healthy donors.

Germline V gives CDR1 MGHDK, CDR2 SYGVNS. This CDR3 region has 13 residues. V shed 3 bases and J shed 5 bases, with 10 bases lying between them. The isolated RNA, all of it, was reverse transcribed, so expressed TCRB transcripts were what got sequenced. TCRdb's copy holds only in-frame clones and misses some; the assay was immunoSEQ multiplex PCR. The sample lists 500,000 to 850,000 clones, around an eighth occurring once. Using CD45RO/CCR7/CD25/CD127/CD95/CD27, CD4+ naive, central memory, regulatory and stem cell-like memory cells were sorted. This clone was detected only a few times. Its target is unknown.

This sequence originates from a man younger than 35 with type 1 diabetes. The rearrangement joins TRBV25-1 to TRBJ2-5; D perhaps matches TRBD1 (5 bases). Material for sequencing was naive CD4+ T cells from blood. The CDR3 region is CASSDRVVETQYF. The CDR3 coding sequence is TGTGCCAGCAGTGACAGGGTGGTGGAGACCCAGTACTTC.